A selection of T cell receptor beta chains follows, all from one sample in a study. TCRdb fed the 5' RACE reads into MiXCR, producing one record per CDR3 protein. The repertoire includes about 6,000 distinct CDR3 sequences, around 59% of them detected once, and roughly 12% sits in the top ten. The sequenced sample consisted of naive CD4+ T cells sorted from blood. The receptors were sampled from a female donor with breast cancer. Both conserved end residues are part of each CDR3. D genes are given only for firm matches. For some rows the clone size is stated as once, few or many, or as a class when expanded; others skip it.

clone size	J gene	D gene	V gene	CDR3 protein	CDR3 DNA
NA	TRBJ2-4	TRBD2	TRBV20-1	CSARTGTSGGNIQYF	TGCAGTGCTAGGACAGGGACAAGCGGGGGGAACATTCAGTACTTC
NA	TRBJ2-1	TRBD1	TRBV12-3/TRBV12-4	CASSPRTGANEQFF	TGTGCCAGCAGTCCACGGACAGGGGCAAATGAGCAGTTCTTC
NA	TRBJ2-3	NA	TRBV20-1	CSASRESVTDTQYF	TGCAGTGCTAGCCGGGAATCCGTCACAGATACGCAGTATTTT
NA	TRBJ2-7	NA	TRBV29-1	CSAVDGGSYEQYF	TGCAGCGCCGTGGACGGGGGCTCCTACGAGCAGTACTTC
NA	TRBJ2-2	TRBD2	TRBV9	CASSALAGVHTGELFF	TGTGCCAGCAGCGCACTAGCGGGAGTCCACACCGGGGAGCTGTTTTTT
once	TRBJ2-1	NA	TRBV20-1	CSARVRRSSYNEQFF	TGCAGTGCTAGAGTACGGCGGAGCTCCTACAATGAGCAGTTCTTC
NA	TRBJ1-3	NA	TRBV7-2	CASSSGFWLSGNTIYF	TGTGCCAGCAGCTCCGGATTCTGGTTATCCGGAAACACCATATATTTT
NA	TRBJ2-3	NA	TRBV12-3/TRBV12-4	CASSLQPSGTDTQYF	TGTGCCAGCAGTCTACAGCCCAGTGGCACAGATACGCAGTATTTT
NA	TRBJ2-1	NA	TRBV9	CASSVVIGGEQFF	TGTGCCAGCAGCGTAGTAATTGGGGGTGAGCAGTTCTTC
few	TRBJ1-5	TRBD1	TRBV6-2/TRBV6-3	CASSWGTDSNQPQHF	TGTGCCAGCAGCTGGGGGACAGACAGCAATCAGCCCCAGCATTTT
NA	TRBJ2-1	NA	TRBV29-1	CSVVTGEQFF	TGCAGCGTTGTAACTGGTGAGCAGTTCTTC
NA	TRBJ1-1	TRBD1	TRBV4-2	CASSQDPNRGAFF	TGTGCCAGCAGCCAAGACCCGAACAGGGGAGCTTTCTTT
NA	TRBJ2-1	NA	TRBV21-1	CASSNDFLVGLRTSGPIGQFF	TGTGCCAGCAGCAATGATTTTTTAGTTGGACTTCGGACTAGCGGACCCATAGGGCAGTTCTTC
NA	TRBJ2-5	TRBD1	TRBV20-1	CSAGTGGIRETQYF	TGCAGTGCCGGCACAGGGGGCATTCGAGAGACCCAGTACTTC
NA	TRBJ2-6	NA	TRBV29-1	CSVGGAGVSGANVLTF	TGCAGCGTCGGCGGAGCAGGAGTCTCTGGGGCCAACGTCCTGACTTTC
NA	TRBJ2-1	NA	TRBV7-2	CASSRRSGSDRNEQFF	TGTGCCAGCAGCCGGAGGTCCGGGAGTGATCGGAATGAGCAGTTCTTC
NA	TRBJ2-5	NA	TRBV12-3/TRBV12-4	CASSLSGVETQYF	TGTGCCAGCAGTTTATCAGGGGTTGAGACCCAGTACTTC
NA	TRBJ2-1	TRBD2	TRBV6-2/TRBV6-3	CASSLLAGILNEQFF	TGTGCCAGCAGTCTACTAGCGGGAATTCTCAATGAGCAGTTCTTC
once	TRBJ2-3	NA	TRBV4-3	CASSQDTQLSDTQYF	TGCGCCAGCAGCCAAGATACCCAGCTCTCAGATACGCAGTATTTT
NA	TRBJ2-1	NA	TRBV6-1	CASSEALAGLYNEQFF	TGTGCCAGCAGTGAAGCGCTTGCGGGCCTTTACAATGAGCAGTTCTTC
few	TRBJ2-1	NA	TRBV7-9	CASSSPPPGNEQFF	TGTGCCAGCAGCTCTCCCCCGCCCGGCAATGAGCAGTTCTTC
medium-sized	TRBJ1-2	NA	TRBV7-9	CASSDQGAAVYGYTF	TGTGCCAGCAGCGACCAGGGCGCGGCAGTCTATGGCTACACCTTC
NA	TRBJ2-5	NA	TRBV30	CAWIHRGQETQYF	TGTGCCTGGATTCACCGGGGTCAAGAGACCCAGTACTTC
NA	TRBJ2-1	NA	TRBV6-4	CASRGGNYNEQFF	TGTGCCAGCAGAGGGGGGAACTACAATGAGCAGTTCTTC
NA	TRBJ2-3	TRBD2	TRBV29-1	CSVGVAGADTQYF	TGCAGCGTGGGAGTAGCGGGCGCAGATACGCAGTATTTT
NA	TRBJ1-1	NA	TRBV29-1	CSVGGRMNTEAFF	TGCAGCGTCGGCGGACGGATGAACACTGAAGCTTTCTTT
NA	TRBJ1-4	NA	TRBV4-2	CASSQADGTNEKLFF	TGTGCCAGCAGCCAAGCTGACGGAACTAATGAAAAACTGTTTTTT
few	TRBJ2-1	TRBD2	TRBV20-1	CSANDWSSGRLAQFF	TGCAGTGCTAACGACTGGTCTAGCGGGAGGTTGGCGCAGTTCTTC
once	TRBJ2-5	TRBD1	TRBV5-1	CASSLQGAGETQYF	TGCGCCAGCAGCCTTCAGGGGGCCGGTGAGACCCAGTACTTC
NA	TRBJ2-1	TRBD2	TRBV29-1	CSVGGTSGFNEQFF	TGCAGCGTTGGAGGGACTAGCGGGTTCAATGAGCAGTTCTTC
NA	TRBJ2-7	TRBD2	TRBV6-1	CASSRQPGLAAYEQYF	TGTGCCAGCAGCAGACAACCGGGACTAGCAGCCTACGAGCAGTACTTC
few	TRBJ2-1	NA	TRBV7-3	CASSLMHRNNEQFF	TGTGCCAGCAGCTTGATGCACAGAAACAATGAGCAGTTCTTC
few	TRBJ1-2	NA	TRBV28	CASSLIAGTNYGYTF	TGTGCCAGCAGTTTAATCGCAGGGACCAACTATGGCTACACCTTC
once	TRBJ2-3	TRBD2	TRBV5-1	CASSMGSRGLAGGDTQYF	TGCGCCAGCAGCATGGGCAGCCGAGGGCTAGCGGGAGGAGATACGCAGTATTTT